A single TCR beta chain is shown here with its context. What it recognizes is unknown. The sample originates from a study of shared clonotypes between healthy human individuals. Genomic DNA from each subset was divided evenly over several immunoSEQ plates. Clones were sequenced by immunoSEQ multiplex PCR, and TCRdb holds only the in-frame ones, with some missing. Of about 980,000 clones listed, around 80% are singletons. Study-level findings and limits: The study's rarefaction showed incomplete sorted-subset sequencing despite large depth.

The length of the CDR3 is 13 residues. Germline CDR1 is SNHLY and CDR2 is FYNNEI. V was pared by 5 bases and J by 6 bases, with 14 bases between. The chain links TRBV2 to TRBJ2-7; possible D gene TRBD2, 5 bases. This sequence originates from a man younger than 30 in good health. The sequencing sample was made of memory CD4+ T cells sorted from blood. As to subset: CD45RA-negative fraction. CDR3 in DNA: TGTGCCAGCAGTCCCTTTAGCGAGGGCGAGCAGTACTTC. Translated, it gives CASSPFSEGEQYF.